The TCR beta chain under discussion was sequenced for a study of shared clonotypes between healthy human individuals. The wider study: Three CD4 naive, three CD4 memory, two CD8 naive and one CD8 memory plate were used per donor.

This clone was counted once. Its antigen is still unknown. Study-wide findings and caveats: Generation of non-shared clonotypes was less probable than generation of clonotypes shared by all four donors.

V was clipped by 5 bases and J by 3 bases, with 6 bases between them. CDR1 and CDR2 from the germline V gene are ENHRY and SYGVKD. The CDR3 sequence is 12 residues long. The run depth of the assay was deep. Data came from immunoSEQ multiplex PCR; TCRdb stores just in-frame clones and leaves some out. The table records about 2 million clones, around 95% of them present only once. Recent acute infections and vaccinations were absent in the healthy HIV-negative adult donors. The chain employs TRBV10-3 and TRBJ2-3; no firm D call. The receptor was derived from a man younger than 35 in good health. Sequencing input: naive CD4+ T cells sorted from blood. The subset is: CD45RA+ positively selected. CDR3 sequence: CAISPVTDTQYF. DNA for the CDR3: TGTGCCATCAGTCCTGTAACAGATACGCAGTATTTT.